Listed below are T cell receptor beta chains from one sample, sequenced in a study of T cells after yellow fever vaccination. Using its own MiXCR run on the 5' RACE reads, TCRdb lists one record per CDR3 protein. The table records roughly 300,000 distinct CDR3 sequences, roughly 8.3% of them present only once. The sequenced sample was PBMCs, obtained about 49 days after the first yellow fever vaccination. The receptors were sampled from a man between 18 and 35 years old who received the YFV17D yellow fever vaccine. Both conserved end residues are part of each CDR3. The order of the fields is CDR3 DNA, CDR3 protein, V gene, clone size, J gene, D gene. A D gene is named only where the DNA matches it firmly. Clone size is not always given. Where it is, it says once, few, many or a class for expanded clones.

DNA: TGCGCCAGCAGCTTGGGGTGGGACACAGCGAACACCGGGGAGCTGTTTTTT
CDR3: CASSLGWDTANTGELFF
V: TRBV5-1
size: .
J: TRBJ2-2
D: .

DNA: TGCAGCGTCGGGACTAGCGGGGGGGCTTACGAGCAGTACTTC
CDR3: CSVGTSGGAYEQYF
V: TRBV29-1
size: few
J: TRBJ2-7
D: TRBD2

DNA: TGTGCCAGCAGTGCAGGGACAGGGGAGGCCTACGAGCAGTACTTC
CDR3: CASSAGTGEAYEQYF
V: TRBV27
size: few
J: TRBJ2-7
D: TRBD1

DNA: TGTGCCTGGACCGGGACAGGGGATAGCAATCAGCCCCAGCATTTT
CDR3: CAWTGTGDSNQPQHF
V: TRBV30
size: few
J: TRBJ1-5
D: TRBD1

DNA: TGTGCCAGCACCCTTGGGGGTTCACCCCTCCACTTT
CDR3: CASTLGGSPLHF
V: TRBV5-6
size: .
J: TRBJ1-6
D: .

DNA: TGCGCCAGCAGCCCCACGGCAGGGGCCGGGGAGCTGTTTTTT
CDR3: CASSPTAGAGELFF
V: TRBV5-1
size: many
J: TRBJ2-2
D: .

DNA: TGTGCCAGCAGCTCCCTTGGGTCCCCCCCCAATGAGCAGTTCTTC
CDR3: CASSSLGSPPNEQFF
V: TRBV5-4
size: few
J: TRBJ2-1
D: .

DNA: TGCGCCAGCAGCTCCGGGACAGGGGCTACTGAGCAGTTCTTC
CDR3: CASSSGTGATEQFF
V: TRBV5-1
size: .
J: TRBJ2-1
D: TRBD1

DNA: TGCGCCAGCAGCTTGGCCCTCCCAGGCGGCGAGCAGTACTTC
CDR3: CASSLALPGGEQYF
V: TRBV5-1
size: few
J: TRBJ2-7
D: .

DNA: TGTGCCAGCAGGATGACAGGGGTCTCCTACAATGAGCAGTTCTTC
CDR3: CASRMTGVSYNEQFF
V: TRBV12-3/TRBV12-4
size: many
J: TRBJ2-1
D: TRBD1

DNA: TGTGCCAGCAGCGCTGGACAGATAAACATTCAGTACTTC
CDR3: CASSAGQINIQYF
V: TRBV7-2
size: many
J: TRBJ2-4
D: .

DNA: TGCAGTGCCGTGGGCGGGGGGGCCCAAGAGACCCAGTACTTC
CDR3: CSAVGGGAQETQYF
V: TRBV20-1
size: few
J: TRBJ2-5
D: TRBD2

DNA: TGTGCCACCAGCAGCCAGCGGGGGGAGAACACCGGGGAGCTGTTTTTT
CDR3: CATSSQRGENTGELFF
V: TRBV15
size: many
J: TRBJ2-2
D: TRBD2

DNA: TGTGCCAGCAGTTATAGGACTAGCGGACACAATGAGCAGTTCTTC
CDR3: CASSYRTSGHNEQFF
V: TRBV12-3/TRBV12-4
size: .
J: TRBJ2-1
D: TRBD2

DNA: TGTGCCATCCCTACGGGCAATGGCTACACCTTC
CDR3: CAIPTGNGYTF
V: TRBV11-2
size: few
J: TRBJ1-2
D: .

DNA: TGTGCCAGCAGCCAAGAGAAGGGGAACACTGAAGCTTTCTTT
CDR3: CASSQEKGNTEAFF
V: TRBV4-2
size: few
J: TRBJ1-1
D: .

DNA: TGCGCCAGCAGCTTGGCCGGGGGGGATGGCAATGAGCAGTTCTTC
CDR3: CASSLAGGDGNEQFF
V: TRBV5-1
size: .
J: TRBJ2-1
D: TRBD2

DNA: TGTGCCAGCGCGGACAGGAATTCACCCCTCCACTTT
CDR3: CASADRNSPLHF
V: TRBV27
size: few
J: TRBJ1-6
D: TRBD1

DNA: TGTGCCAGCAGAGAAACTCAGGGACAAGAACCCAAAAACATTCAGTACTTC
CDR3: CASRETQGQEPKNIQYF
V: TRBV2
size: .
J: TRBJ2-4
D: .

DNA: TGTGCCATCAAGGGAGGGGATAGCTCCTACAATGAGCAGTTCTTC
CDR3: CAIKGGDSSYNEQFF
V: TRBV10-3
size: few
J: TRBJ2-1
D: TRBD2

DNA: TGCACCAGCAGTGAAGACAACACGGAGCAGGAGCAGTTCTTC
CDR3: CTSSEDNTEQEQFF
V: TRBV1
size: .
J: TRBJ2-1
D: .

DNA: TGCAGTGCTAGAGACGCGGACAGACAAGAGACCCAGTACTTC
CDR3: CSARDADRQETQYF
V: TRBV20-1
size: .
J: TRBJ2-5
D: .